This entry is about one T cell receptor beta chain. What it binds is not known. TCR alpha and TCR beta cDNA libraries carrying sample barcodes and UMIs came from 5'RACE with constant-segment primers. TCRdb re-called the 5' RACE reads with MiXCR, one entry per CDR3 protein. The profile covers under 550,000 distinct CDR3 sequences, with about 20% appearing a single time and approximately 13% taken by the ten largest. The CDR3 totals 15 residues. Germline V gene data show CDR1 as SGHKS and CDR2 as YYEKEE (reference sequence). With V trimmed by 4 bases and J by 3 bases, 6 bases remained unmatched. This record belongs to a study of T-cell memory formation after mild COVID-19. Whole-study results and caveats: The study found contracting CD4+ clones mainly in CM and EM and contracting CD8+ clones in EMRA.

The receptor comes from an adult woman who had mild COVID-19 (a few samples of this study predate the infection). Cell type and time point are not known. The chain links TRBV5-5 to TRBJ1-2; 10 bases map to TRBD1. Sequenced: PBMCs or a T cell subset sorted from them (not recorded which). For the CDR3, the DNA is TGTGCCAGCAGCGTCCGGGACAGGGGAGACTATGGCTACACCTTC. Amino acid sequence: CASSVRDRGDYGYTF. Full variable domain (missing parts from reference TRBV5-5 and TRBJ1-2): DAGVTQSPTHLIKTRGQQVTLRCSPISGHKSVSWYQQVLGQGPQFIFQYYEKEERGRGNFPDRFSARQFPNYSSELNVNALLLGDSALYLCASSVRDRGDYGYTFGSGTRLTVV.